Presented here are 29 T cell receptor beta chains from one specimen sequenced in a study of blood T cell repertoires in COVID-19. Sequencing was performed with immunoSEQ multiplex PCR; in TCRdb, only in-frame clones are kept and a portion is missing. The table has tens of thousands of clones, 75% to 90% seen once. Sequenced sample: peripheral blood. The receptors originated from a man aged 50 or older with active COVID-19.

The chain couples TRBV4-2 to TRBJ1-3; D not resolved. Germline V gene sequence: CDR1 LGHNA, CDR2 YNFKEQ. The CDR3 loop spans 12 amino acids. The V end lost 4 bases, the J end lost 4 bases, and 5 bases lay between the germline ends. Here the CDR3 reads CASSRGGNTIYF. CDR3 DNA sequence: TGTGCCAGCAGCCGAGGGGGAAACACCATATATTTT.

This clone was counted a single time. The chain joins TRBV27 to TRBJ1-4; D not resolved. V gave up 3 bases and J gave up 7 bases, with 15 bases separating them. Germline values: CDR1 MNHEY, CDR2 SMNVEV (reference sequence). CDR3 size: 15 residues. The CDR3 loop is CASSFRPLSGEKLFF. CDR3 DNA sequence: TGTGCCAGCAGTTTCCGACCCCTCTCGGGTGAAAAACTGTTTTTT.

The CDR3 reads CASSLGPGSNTGELFF. The DNA for the CDR3 is TGTGCCAGCAGCTTGGGTCCGGGTTCGAACACCGGGGAGCTGTTTTTT. V and J are TRBV5-6 and TRBJ2-2; D remains ambiguous. V was shortened by 0 bases and J by 0 bases, with 9 bases between the two germline ends. The CDR3 runs 16 residues. CDR1 and CDR2 from the germline V gene are SGHDT and YYEEEE.

The genes are TRBV11-1 and TRBJ2-3; D gene unclear. This CDR3 is built from 16 residues. Germline values: CDR1 SGHAT, CDR2 FQDESV (reference sequence). Trimming took 3 bases from V and 1 from J, leaving 14 bases between them. CDR3 nucleotide sequence: TGTGCCAGCAGCTTGGTAATAGCCGAAGGCACAGATACGCAGTATTTT. Amino acids: CASSLVIAEGTDTQYF.

The rearrangement links TRBV9 to TRBJ1-2; the match to TRBD1 covers 7 bases. V was pared by 4 bases and J by 4 bases, with 10 bases of the junction left unmatched. There are 15 residues in the CDR3. In germline, CDR1 is SGDLS, CDR2 YYNGEE. The CDR3 DNA reads TGTGCCAGCAGCTCCGGGACAGCGCACTTCTATGGCTACACCTTC. It codes for CASSSGTAHFYGYTF. The full variable domain, in which reference TRBV9 and TRBJ1-2 provide the parts outside the CDR3, is DSGVTQTPKHLITATGQRVTLRCSPRSGDLSVYWYQQSLDQGLQFLIQYYNGEERAKGNILERFSAQQFPDLHSELNLSSLELGDSALYFCASSSGTAHFYGYTFGSGTRLTVV.

The table lists this clone with many counts. The chain links TRBV4-2 to TRBJ1-6; D ambiguous. The CDR3 runs to 18 residues. V was trimmed by 1 base and J by 4 bases, leaving 17 bases between them. Per the germline V gene, CDR1 is LGHNA and CDR2 is YNFKEQ. CDR3 protein: CASSQGAGPQNYNSPLHF. The CDR3 coding sequence is TGTGCCAGCAGCCAAGGGGCTGGGCCCCAAAATTATAATTCACCCCTCCACTTT.

The gene calls are TRBV9 and TRBJ2-1, with D perhaps TRBD1 (6 bases). The germline CDR1 and CDR2 sequences are SGDLS and YYNGEE. This CDR3 comprises 15 residues. Between the trimmed V and J ends, which lost 0 bases and 7 bases, there was a span of 14 bases. CDR3 coding DNA: TGTGCCAGCAGCGTAGTAGGGGGAGCGTGGAATGAGCAGTTCTTC. It encodes CASSVVGGAWNEQFF.

V usage is TRBV10-3 and J usage is TRBJ2-5; 10 bases line up with TRBD2. V shed 4 bases, J shed 5 bases, and the junction held 10 bases outside the gene matches. This CDR3 spans 16 amino acids. Germline loops: CDR1 ENHRY, CDR2 SYGVKD. The DNA of the CDR3 is TGTGCCATCAGTGGGTCGGGACTAGCGATAATTGAGACCCAGTACTTC. This encodes CAISGSGLAIIETQYF.

V usage is TRBV6-2 or TRBV6-3 and J usage is TRBJ2-7; 9 nucleotides agree with TRBD2. The V gene's germline CDR1 is MNHEY and CDR2 SVGEGT. J lost 6 bases, V lost 5 bases, and 11 bases had no gene match. The CDR3 length is 15 residues. The CDR3 here is CASSARGAGGREQYF. CDR3 in DNA: TGTGCCAGCAGTGCCCGGGGAGCGGGAGGTCGCGAGCAGTACTTC.

The genes are TRBV11-2 and TRBJ1-6; maybe TRBD1 (6 bases). Germline loops: CDR1 SGHAT, CDR2 FQNNGV. CDR3 size: 17 residues. V lost 1 base, J lost 8 bases, and 18 bases lay in between. Written as DNA, the CDR3 is TGTGCCAGCAGCTTAGCAGGCAGGGGCCGTAATCATTCACCCCTCCACTTT. Translation: CASSLAGRGRNHSPLHF.

The chain is built from TRBV10-3 and TRBJ2-1; 7 positions agree with TRBD2. V shed 5 bases, J shed 0 bases, and the junction held 10 bases outside the gene matches. CDR3 length equals 17 residues. Germline-derived CDR1 and CDR2 are ENHRY and SYGVKD. In DNA, the CDR3 is TGTGCCATCAGTCGAGGCGGGAGTGGGAGCTCCTACAATGAGCAGTTCTTC. Translation: CAISRGGSGSSYNEQFF.

This clone showed up just once. The chain uses TRBV27 and TRBJ2-1, with D possibly being TRBD2 (12 bases). The CDR3 totals 21 residues. The germline V gene encodes CDR1 MNHEY and CDR2 SMNVEV (reference sequence). V gave up 4 bases and J gave up 2 bases, with 30 bases separating them. In DNA form, the CDR3 reads TGTGCCAGCAGTTCGAGGGACAGGGGGAAAGGACTAGCGGGGACCTACAATGAGCAGTTCTTC. It specifies CASSSRDRGKGLAGTYNEQFF.

This chain joins TRBV14 and TRBJ2-3; TRBD1 is a possible D gene (6 bases). V lost 2 bases and J lost 2, with 14 bases in between. Germline loops: CDR1 SGHDN, CDR2 FVKESK. The CDR3 is 16 amino acids. The CDR3 spells CASSQLPGVLTDTQYF. CDR3 nucleotide sequence: TGTGCCAGCAGCCAACTTCCAGGGGTTCTCACAGATACGCAGTATTTT.

The chain uses TRBV9 and TRBJ2-3, with a possible D match to TRBD2 (6 bases). CDR3 length: 17 residues. Per germline, CDR1 SGDLS and CDR2 YYNGEE. Trimming stripped 0 bases from V and 0 bases from J, with 14 bases between. The CDR3 region has the DNA TGTGCCAGCAGCGTAGCACTAGCAGCGACAAGCACAGATACGCAGTATTTT. It yields the protein CASSVALAATSTDTQYF. Variable domain in full (rest from reference TRBV9 and TRBJ2-3): DSGVTQTPKHLITATGQRVTLRCSPRSGDLSVYWYQQSLDQGLQFLIQYYNGEERAKGNILERFSAQQFPDLHSELNLSSLELGDSALYFCASSVALAATSTDTQYFGPGTRLTVL.

The V gene is TRBV19, the J gene TRBJ2-7; 11 positions match TRBD1. The germline CDR1 and CDR2 sequences are LNHDA and SQIVND (reference sequence). V shed 10 bases, J shed 1 base, and the junction held 3 bases outside the gene matches. The CDR3 extends over 13 amino acids. CDR3 loop: CATGTGGSYEQYF. CDR3 DNA: TGTGCCACCGGGACAGGGGGTTCCTACGAGCAGTACTTC.

The rearrangement uses TRBV7-9 and TRBJ2-1; 9 bases fit TRBD1. J lost 3 bases, V lost 1 base, and 4 bases had no gene match. The CDR3 is made up of 16 amino acids. Germline values: CDR1 SEHNR, CDR2 FQNEAQ (reference sequence). The chain's CDR3 is CASSLDRDRVYNEQFF. CDR3 DNA: TGTGCCAGCAGCTTAGACCGGGACAGGGTCTACAATGAGCAGTTCTTC.

The CDR3 nucleotides read TGTGCCAGCAGTGATGGGGACAGATATCAGCCCCAGCATTTT. Encoded protein: CASSDGDRYQPQHF. The rearrangement joins TRBV2 to TRBJ1-5; the match to TRBD1 covers 7 bases. Germline loops: CDR1 SNHLY, CDR2 FYNNEI. The CDR3 has 14 residues. The trim removed 3 bases at V and 5 bases at J, leaving 4 bases unmatched.

This chain joins TRBV11-2 and TRBJ1-5; TRBD1 matches 9 bases. Germline CDR1 SGHAT, CDR2 FQNNGV. This CDR3 has 15 amino acids. With 5 bases clipped from V and 0 bases from J, the junction kept 2 bases outside the gene matches. The CDR3 DNA reads TGTGCCAGCAGCAAGGGACAGGGTAGCAATCAGCCCCAGCATTTT. This translates into CASSKGQGSNQPQHF.

The chain recombines TRBV11-2 with TRBJ2-5, with 9 bases lining up with TRBD2. The CDR3 consists of 15 residues. Trimming removed 1 base from V and 4 bases from J; junction bases left unmatched: 4. Germline assignment: CDR1 SGHAT and CDR2 FQNNGV. The CDR3 region is CASSLVAGAPETQYF. The CDR3 nucleotides read TGTGCCAGCAGCTTAGTAGCGGGAGCGCCAGAGACCCAGTACTTC.

The chain links TRBV6-5 to TRBJ2-5; TRBD1 aligns across 8 bases. CDR3 length: 14 amino acids. Germline values: CDR1 MNHEY, CDR2 SVGAGI. V lost 6 bases to trimming and J lost 5 bases; unmatched junction nucleotides: 8. The CDR3 sequence: CASSYSRGPETQYF. The CDR3 DNA follows: TGTGCCAGCAGCTACAGCAGGGGGCCGGAGACCCAGTACTTC.

The chain couples TRBV5-4 to TRBJ1-3; no firm D call. The CDR3 contains 13 residues. V was pared by 5 bases and J by 5 bases, with 11 bases between. CDR1 SGHNT and CDR2 YYREEE come from the germline V gene (reference sequence). The chain's CDR3 is CASSWMERNTIYF. CDR3 nucleotide sequence: TGTGCCAGCAGTTGGATGGAGAGAAACACCATATATTTT.

This chain joins TRBV10-3 and TRBJ2-5; tentative D call: TRBD1 (7 bases). V was shortened by 11 bases and J by 4 bases, with 17 bases between the two germline ends. Germline V gene lookup returns CDR1 ENHRY and CDR2 SYGVKD. This CDR3 region has 13 residues. The CDR3 coding sequence is TGTGCCGTGCGGGGACAGTTTGGAGAGACCCAGTACTTC. Translating gives CAVRGQFGETQYF.

The V gene is TRBV30, the J gene TRBJ2-2; 11 nucleotides agree with TRBD1. Germline assignment: CDR1 GTSNPN and CDR2 SVGIG (reference sequence). The CDR3 length is 14 residues. V dropped 3 bases and J dropped 3; count of bases not matched to a gene: 0. CDR3 DNA: TGTGCCTGGAGGGGACAGGGGGACACCGGGGAGCTGTTTTTT. Protein sequence: CAWRGQGDTGELFF. The full variable domain, its missing parts supplied by reference TRBV30 and TRBJ2-2, is SQTIHQWPATLVQPVGSPLSLECTVEGTSNPNLYWYRQAAGRGLQLLFYSVGIGQISSEVPQNLSASRPQDRQFILSSKKLLLSDSGFYLCAWRGQGDTGELFFGEGSRLTVL.

The chain joins TRBV11-2 to TRBJ2-5, with TRBD2 matching over 8 bases. CDR3 size: 15 residues. The germline CDR1 and CDR2 sequences are SGHAT and FQNNGV. The J segment lost 9 bases and the V segment lost 4 bases, leaving 13 bases of the junction unmatched. The CDR3 nucleotides are TGTGCCAGCAGCTCCGGACTAGCTGGGCTCTTTGCCCAGTACTTC. Translated: CASSSGLAGLFAQYF.

V gene TRBV6-2 or TRBV6-3 combines with J gene TRBJ2-4; D possibly corresponds to TRBD1 (5 bases). The CDR3 totals 15 residues. Trimming cost V 5 bases and J 3 bases, with 14 bases left between them. Germline lookup yields CDR1 MNHEY and CDR2 SVGEGT. The CDR3 coding sequence is TGTGCCAGCAGTACAAACAGGCAAGGCAAAAACATTCAGTACTTC. It yields the protein CASSTNRQGKNIQYF.

The V and J genes are TRBV9 and TRBJ2-5; TRBD2 might be the D (8 bases). The CDR3 is 15 amino acids. V was shortened by 3 bases and J by 5 bases, with 17 bases between the two germline ends. Germline CDR1 is SGDLS and CDR2 is YYNGEE. The DNA for the CDR3 is TGTGCCAGCAGCGCTAGACAGGGACTAGGGGAGACCCAGTACTTC. Protein sequence: CASSARQGLGETQYF.

This clone was found a few times. The CDR3 DNA follows: TGCGCCAGCAGCCCAGTTAAAGAGGACACCGGGGAGCTGTTTTTT. It specifies CASSPVKEDTGELFF. V and J are TRBV4-3 and TRBJ2-2; D not certain. CDR3 length equals 15 residues. Germline CDR1 LGHNA, CDR2 YSLEER. V gave up 4 bases and J gave up 3 bases, with 12 bases separating them.

The V gene is TRBV5-1, the J gene TRBJ1-1; no clear D gene. Germline V gene sequence: CDR1 SGHRS, CDR2 YFSETQ. The CDR3 covers 13 residues. V lost 6 bases and J 0 bases, leaving 9 bases between the germline ends. In nucleotides, the CDR3 is TGCGCCAGCAAAGTAGTGATGAACACTGAAGCTTTCTTT. This encodes CASKVVMNTEAFF.

This clone was seen more than once but under ten times. V and J are TRBV24-1 and TRBJ2-7; TRBD2 matches 7 bases. The germline V gene encodes CDR1 KGHDR and CDR2 SFDVKD. The CDR3 extends over 14 amino acids. Trimming took 4 bases from V and 1 from J; bases not matched to a gene: 3. The CDR3 is CATSESGGSYEQYF. CDR3 bases: TGTGCCACCAGTGAATCCGGGGGGTCCTACGAGCAGTACTTC.